The subject of this entry is one TCR beta chain. The data originate from a study of blood T cell repertoires in COVID-19. TCRdb keeps only in-frame clones here, not all; method: immunoSEQ multiplex PCR. Of 150,000 to 180,000 clones in the sample, approximately 79% were seen once. V was pared by 1 base and J by 4 bases, with 5 bases of the junction left unmatched. Germline V gene sequence: CDR1 SGHAT, CDR2 FQNNGV. The CDR3 runs 16 residues. This receptor was taken from a man aged 45-65 years who had recovered from COVID-19. The specimen was PBMCs or T cells enriched from blood (not recorded which). This chain links TRBV11-2 with TRBJ2-1, with 9 bases lining up with TRBD2. The CDR3 nucleotides read TGTGCCAGCAGCTTAGGCCGGACTAGCGTTTACAATGAGCAGTTCTTC. Translation gives CASSLGRTSVYNEQFF.